This paragraph reports one T cell receptor (beta chain). Its cognate antigen has yet to be identified. No much larger clone is present one base from it, and per-base qualities are unavailable. The time point label corresponds to: blood at routine non-recurrence follow-up after resection. Whole RNA extracted from tumor and nontumor lung tissue, or from cryopreserved PBMC samples, was used for TCR sequencing without cell sorting. Patients were selected for TCR sequencing only if sufficient RNA was available from at least two tumor regions. This entry belongs to a study of spatial heterogeneity in lung cancer (dated by TCRdb to the late 2010s). Context from the whole study: The donors were more than 65 patients from the lung TRACERx cohort who had early-stage, untreated non-small cell lung cancer. Follow-up PBMC samples were sequenced whenever available, with a median time to follow-up of roughly 26 months after resection. Beta-chain transcripts were consistently detected in greater numbers than alpha-chain transcripts, which likely reflects a higher abundance of beta-chain transcripts. In the raw uncorrected reads, each unique combination of TCR and UMI appeared more than ten times on average. The study quantitatively compared TCR alpha and beta repertoires across multiple tumor regions, matched nontumor lung and blood in non-small cell lung cancer. The study linked features of the TCR repertoire to counts of nonsynonymous mutations, which were determined by whole-exome sequencing of tumor tissue. Both alpha and beta chains were TCR-sequenced in samples taken at surgery, namely 220 tumor regions, under 80 matched nontumor lung samples and about 54 PBMC samples.

Beyond this particular receptor, the publication reports: Ubiquitous expanded tumor TCRs showed up in blood more often at tumor resection than at routine follow-up. Only 14 patients were included in the comparisons of baseline and follow-up blood repertoires. Additional single-cell paired TCR alpha and beta sequencing was considered necessary to confirm, at a functional level, the hypothesis that regional TCRs recognize regional mutations.

Libraries were made using 5' RACE. For sequencing, a NextSeq 500 was employed. The TCR library protocol attached a unique molecular identifier to each TCR cDNA molecule to allow correction of PCR and sequencing errors. The published analysis was carried out like this. TCR identification, UMI-based error correction and CDR3 extraction were all carried out with Decombinator tools. Expanded TCRs were defined as those above a frequency of 2 per 1,000, corresponding to the top 1% of the tumor frequency distribution. Renyi diversity was calculated using the R vegan package after each repertoire was subsampled 100 times to 5,000 TCRs. CDR3 similarity networks were built from amino acid triplet string-kernel similarity, connecting CDR3s with pairwise similarity above 0.82. In-frame beta chains were kept once TCRdb had trimmed the public reads at Q25 with fastp and called clones with MiXCR. Each record represents a unique CDR3 protein, reported with the most common genes and DNA among its rows. These V and J calls rely on TCRdb rather than the paper's analysis. Across this sample there are about 94,000 distinct CDR3 sequences, with 19% seen only once. Just over 20% of the sample is taken by the ten largest.

CDR1 and CDR2 are drawn from the germline V gene (reference sequence): LNHNV, YYDKDF. The CDR3 holds 16 amino acids from the cysteine to the phenylalanine. The sequence is cut down to CDR3 DNA, 48 bases in frame from base 1. V lost 0 bases and J lost 4 bases; the stretch between them is 12 bases long. This receptor was obtained from a male donor with early-stage non-small cell lung cancer. The specimen was PBMCs, collected at follow-up. This receptor chain uses TRBV15 and TRBJ1-4; the D gene is perhaps TRBD1, from 5 matching bases. The nucleotide sequence is given as TGTGCCACCAGCAGAGACGGGGGTTTTGGTAATGAAAAACTGTTTTTT. It encodes CATSRDGGFGNEKLFF. This CDR3, with the reference TRBV15 and TRBJ1-4 proteins standing in past its ends, gives the full variable domain DAMVIQNPRYQVTQFGKPVTLSCSQTLNHNVMYWYQQKSSQAPKLLFHYYDKDFNNEADTPDNFQSRRPNTSFCFLDIRSPGLGDTAMYLCATSRDGGFGNEKLFFGSGTQLSVL.